Each of the 29 T cell receptor beta chains below was sequenced from the same sample in a study of T cells in localized non-small cell lung cancer. Measured with immunoSEQ multiplex PCR; TCRdb has only the in-frame clones, and not every one. The data show about 79,000 clones, more than 70% seen once. Sequenced material: peripheral blood, taken before any cancer treatment. The receptor set was obtained from a woman aged 40-70 years with stage I squamous cell lung carcinoma.

The chain combines TRBV19 with TRBJ2-6; 8 bases align to TRBD1. Germline V CDR1 and CDR2: LNHDA, SQIVND (reference sequence). Germline trimming cut 8 bases from V and 0 bases from J; bases unmatched to any gene: 3. The length of the CDR3 is 15 residues. In DNA form, the CDR3 reads TGTGCCAGTCGACAGGGGAACTCTGGGGCCAACGTCCTGACTTTC. Its protein is CASRQGNSGANVLTF.

The chain employs TRBV5-4 and TRBJ2-5, with D perhaps given as TRBD1 or TRBD2 (6 bases each). V lost 3 bases and J 4 bases, leaving 16 bases between the germline ends. The CDR3 is 15 amino acids. CDR1 and CDR2 from the germline V gene are SGHNT and YYREEE (reference sequence). The CDR3 sequence: CASSSTGGIGETQYF. The CDR3 bases are TGTGCCAGCAGCTCGACCGGGGGCATTGGAGAGACCCAGTACTTC.

The chain combines TRBV2 with TRBJ2-7; TRBD1 is a possible D gene (6 bases). V lost 0 bases, J lost 2 bases, and 11 bases lay in between. In germline, CDR1 is SNHLY, CDR2 FYNNEI. The CDR3 is 15 residues long. The CDR3 nucleotides read TGTGCCAGCAGTGAAGCCTCAGGGGTTACCTACGAGCAGTACTTC. Amino acid sequence: CASSEASGVTYEQYF.

This sequence joins TRBV11-2 and TRBJ1-1; D gene uncertain. The CDR3 extends over 13 amino acids. V lost 1 base and J 5 bases, leaving 8 bases between the germline ends. The germline CDR1 and CDR2 sequences are SGHAT and FQNNGV. CDR3: CASSLVSETEAFF. CDR3 sequence (DNA): TGTGCCAGCAGCTTAGTATCCGAGACTGAAGCTTTCTTT.

The rearrangement joins TRBV15 to TRBJ2-7; 7 bases line up with TRBD1. V trimming: 3 bases; J trimming: 2 bases; junction bases outside the gene matches: 10. The CDR3 loop spans 16 amino acids. Germline V lookup: CDR1 LNHNV, CDR2 YYDKDF (reference sequence). CDR3 region: CATSSDRQGRTYEQYF. As DNA, the CDR3 is TGTGCCACCAGCAGTGACCGACAGGGACGTACCTACGAGCAGTACTTC.

This chain links TRBV18 with TRBJ1-2, with D perhaps TRBD1 (6 bases). CDR1 KGHSH and CDR2 LQKENI come from the germline V gene. Trimming pared 3 bases from V and 2 bases from J, leaving 10 bases between. The CDR3 extends over 14 amino acids. As DNA, the CDR3 is TGTGCCAGCTCACCGACGGGACACAACTATGGCTACACCTTC. The encoded protein is CASSPTGHNYGYTF.

V gene TRBV4-1 combines with J gene TRBJ1-1, with a tentative D call TRBD1 (5 bases). V was pared by 3 bases and J by 4 bases, with 15 bases between. Germline V gene sequence: CDR1 MGHRA, CDR2 YSYEKL. The CDR3 is 15 residues long. The CDR3 region has the DNA TGCGCCAGCAGCCACGTCCAGGGATCGGGCACTGAAGCTTTCTTT. This translates into CASSHVQGSGTEAFF.

A single count supports this clone. In nucleotides, the CDR3 is TGCGCCAGCAGCTTGGAAACAGGGACGAAAAGTGGCTACACCTTC. It is translated as CASSLETGTKSGYTF. The chain employs TRBV5-1 and TRBJ1-2; possible D gene TRBD1, 6 bases. Trimming pared 0 bases from V and 7 bases from J, leaving 16 bases between. The CDR3 spans 15 residues. CDR1 and CDR2 (germline): SGHRS, YFSETQ.

A few counts support this clone. The chain links TRBV6-1 to TRBJ1-2; 7 bases are shared with TRBD1. The CDR3 has 15 amino acids. V shed 5 bases and J 4 bases; nucleotides not matched to a gene: 10. Germline V gene sequence: CDR1 MNHNS, CDR2 SASEGT. The CDR3 nucleotides read TGTGCCAGCAGTCCCGAATTTGACAGGGTCTATGGCTACACCTTC. This translates into CASSPEFDRVYGYTF.

The genes are TRBV19 and TRBJ1-5; no firm D call. The CDR3 is 16 residues long. V dropped 1 base and J dropped 5 bases, with 15 bases sitting between them. The germline gives CDR1 LNHDA, CDR2 SQIVND (reference sequence). CDR3 protein: CASSIGTSSTHQPQHF. Here the CDR3 DNA reads TGTGCCAGTAGTATAGGGACTAGTTCAACTCATCAGCCCCAGCATTTT.

The rearrangement uses TRBV5-1 and TRBJ2-7; D call uncertain. The CDR3 runs to 14 residues. The germline V and J ends were trimmed by 5 bases and 0 bases, with 12 bases remaining between them. CDR1 SGHRS and CDR2 YFSETQ come from the germline V gene. CDR3 DNA sequence: TGCGCCAGCAGAACGGCGGCGAGCTCCTACGAGCAGTACTTC. This codes for CASRTAASSYEQYF.

The rearrangement links TRBV2 to TRBJ2-6, with TRBD1 identical over 7 bases. CDR1 and CDR2 from the germline V gene are SNHLY and FYNNEI. This CDR3 contains 16 residues. With V trimmed by 6 bases and J by 2 bases, 7 bases remained unmatched. The CDR3 coding sequence is TGTGCCAGCAGCCTTCAAAGGGGGCCTGGGGCCAACGTCCTGACTTTC. Translation gives CASSLQRGPGANVLTF.

CDR3 sequence reads: CASSEYTTGDGYTF. CDR3 nucleotides: TGTGCCAGCAGTGAATACACGACCGGGGATGGCTACACCTTC. The gene calls are TRBV25-1 and TRBJ1-2; D remains ambiguous. Germline CDR1 and CDR2: MGHDK and SYGVNS. This CDR3 comprises 14 residues. The germline V and J ends were trimmed by 0 bases and 6 bases, with 11 bases remaining between them.

This chain joins TRBV6-5 and TRBJ1-6; 8 bases map to TRBD1. V shed 2 bases, J shed 9 bases, and the junction held 6 bases outside the gene matches. The germline gives CDR1 MNHEY, CDR2 SVGAGI. CDR3 length: 15 residues. The DNA of the CDR3 is TGTGCCAGCAGTTACGGGAGGACAGGGAGTTCACCCCTCCACTTT. Its protein is CASSYGRTGSSPLHF.

The chain couples TRBV18 to TRBJ1-1; maybe TRBD1 (6 bases). The germline V gene has CDR1 KGHSH and CDR2 LQKENI. The CDR3 is 14 amino acids. Trimming removed 5 bases from V and 0 bases from J, with 10 bases in between. The CDR3 loop is CASSLDSLNTEAFF. CDR3 DNA sequence: TGTGCCAGCTCATTGGACAGCTTGAACACTGAAGCTTTCTTT.

V usage is TRBV7-6 and J usage is TRBJ2-2; 8 nucleotides match TRBD1. The CDR3 is 14 amino acids. Germline CDR1 is SGHVS and CDR2 is FNYEAQ. After removal of 1 base from V and 6 bases from J, the junction contained 1 base not matched to a gene. The CDR3 DNA is TGTGCCAGCAGCTTAGTACAGGGGGCCGGGGAGCTGTTTTTT. Amino acid sequence: CASSLVQGAGELFF.

V is TRBV7-8 and J is TRBJ1-4; D gene uncertain. V dropped 4 bases and J dropped 0 bases, with 9 bases sitting between them. The CDR3 contains 15 residues. Germline loops: CDR1 SGHVS, CDR2 FQNEAQ. The CDR3 bases are TGTGCCAGCAGCTGGCAGTCGGCAACTAATGAAAAACTGTTTTTT. The encoded protein is CASSWQSATNEKLFF.

This chain joins TRBV7-2 and TRBJ2-5, with unresolved D. The V and J ends lost 4 bases and 1 base respectively, with 7 bases between them. Per germline, CDR1 SGHTA and CDR2 FQGNSA. The CDR3 has 13 residues. In DNA form, the CDR3 reads TGTGCCAGCAGCTCCCGTTCCCAAGAGACCCAGTACTTC. Its translation: CASSSRSQETQYF.

The chain recombines TRBV10-2 with TRBJ2-3, with 8 bases matching TRBD2. Germline loops: CDR1 WSHSY, CDR2 SAAADI. Trimming took 4 bases from V and 6 from J; bases not matched to a gene: 9. The CDR3 has 15 amino acids. This CDR3 is CASSVLTGGRDTQYF. The CDR3, as DNA: TGCGCCAGCAGTGTCCTGACGGGGGGGCGGGATACGCAGTATTTT.

V is TRBV5-1 and J is TRBJ2-7; perhaps D is TRBD1 or TRBD2 (5 bases each). Germline CDR1 SGHRS, CDR2 YFSETQ. There are 13 residues in the CDR3. Trimming cost V 1 base and J 5 bases, with 10 bases left between them. The DNA for the CDR3 is TGCGCCAGCAGCTTGTCCGAGGGACACGAGCAGTACTTC. Translated: CASSLSEGHEQYF.

V usage is TRBV28 and J usage is TRBJ1-2; 8 bases are shared with TRBD1. Unmatched junction bases numbered 6, after V lost 5 bases and J lost 1 base. CDR1 is MDHEN and CDR2 is SYDVKM in the germline V gene. This CDR3 is 15 amino acids long. The CDR3 DNA follows: TGTGCCAGCAGTGCTAGCACAGGGGGTAACTATGGCTACACCTTC. Amino acids: CASSASTGGNYGYTF.

The chain joins TRBV2 to TRBJ1-3; tentatively, D is TRBD1 (5 bases). The CDR3 length is 12 residues. V shed 4 bases and J shed 4 bases, with 5 bases lying between them. Germline CDR1 and CDR2: SNHLY and FYNNEI. DNA of the CDR3: TGTGCCAGCAGTGGGGGGGGAAACACCATATATTTT. It translates to CASSGGGNTIYF.

The chain links TRBV19 to TRBJ1-2; D is possibly TRBD1 (5 bases). The CDR3 runs 13 residues. The ends were cut back, 8 bases at V and 6 bases at J, with 16 bases in the middle. Germline CDR1 and CDR2: LNHDA and SQIVND (reference sequence). CDR3 in amino acids: CASQGAPRDGYTF. CDR3 nucleotide sequence: TGTGCCAGTCAAGGGGCCCCTCGCGATGGCTACACCTTC.

The gene calls are TRBV30 and TRBJ1-1; 7 bases are a match to TRBD1. The CDR3 sequence is 13 residues long. CDR1 and CDR2 from the germline V gene are GTSNPN and SVGIG (reference sequence). Trimming cost V 1 base and J 5 bases; bases outside gene matches: 4. CDR3 amino acids: CAWSEQGSTEAFF. The CDR3, as DNA: TGTGCCTGGAGTGAACAGGGGAGTACTGAAGCTTTCTTT.

V and J are TRBV30 and TRBJ1-2; D might be TRBD1 (5 bases). V shed 0 bases and J shed 3 bases, with 20 bases lying between them. CDR3 length: 17 residues. The germline V gene encodes CDR1 GTSNPN and CDR2 SVGIG (reference sequence). The CDR3 reads CAWSVVAGKEVYYGYTF. CDR3 DNA sequence: TGTGCCTGGAGTGTGGTGGCAGGGAAGGAGGTATACTATGGCTACACCTTC.

This clone was counted only a few times. V usage is TRBV5-4 and J usage is TRBJ2-3; TRBD2 matches at 7 bases. The CDR3 has 15 amino acids. Per the germline V gene, CDR1 is SGHNT and CDR2 is YYREEE (reference sequence). Germline trimming cut 2 bases from V and 1 base from J; bases unmatched to any gene: 4. CDR3 region: CASSLPSGGTDTQYF. CDR3 in DNA: TGTGCCAGCAGCTTACCAAGCGGGGGCACAGATACGCAGTATTTT.

This chain joins TRBV7-6 and TRBJ1-1; D gene unclear. This CDR3 is built from 13 residues. V was pared by 1 base and J by 6 bases, with 9 bases between. The germline gives CDR1 SGHVS, CDR2 FNYEAQ. The CDR3 nucleotides read TGTGCCAGCAGCTTAGTGGGAGACCCTGAAGCTTTCTTT. As protein: CASSLVGDPEAFF.

This clone was detected only once. The rearrangement uses TRBV30 and TRBJ1-5; weak D call: TRBD1 (5 bases). This CDR3 is 14 amino acids long. V was clipped by 2 bases and J by 7 bases, with 15 bases between them. Looked up from germline, CDR1 is GTSNPN and CDR2 is SVGIG (reference sequence). CDR3 DNA: TGTGCCTGGAGTCAAAAACAGGTCGGCCAGCCCCAGCATTTT. Its translation: CAWSQKQVGQPQHF.

The chain links TRBV6-5 to TRBJ1-5; 7 nucleotides match TRBD1. CDR1 is MNHEY and CDR2 is SVGAGI in the germline V gene. The CDR3 sequence is 13 residues long. V lost 6 bases and J lost 5; bases outside the gene matches: 4. For the CDR3, the DNA is TGTGCCAGCAGCGACAGGGAATATCAGCCCCAGCATTTT. Protein: CASSDREYQPQHF.